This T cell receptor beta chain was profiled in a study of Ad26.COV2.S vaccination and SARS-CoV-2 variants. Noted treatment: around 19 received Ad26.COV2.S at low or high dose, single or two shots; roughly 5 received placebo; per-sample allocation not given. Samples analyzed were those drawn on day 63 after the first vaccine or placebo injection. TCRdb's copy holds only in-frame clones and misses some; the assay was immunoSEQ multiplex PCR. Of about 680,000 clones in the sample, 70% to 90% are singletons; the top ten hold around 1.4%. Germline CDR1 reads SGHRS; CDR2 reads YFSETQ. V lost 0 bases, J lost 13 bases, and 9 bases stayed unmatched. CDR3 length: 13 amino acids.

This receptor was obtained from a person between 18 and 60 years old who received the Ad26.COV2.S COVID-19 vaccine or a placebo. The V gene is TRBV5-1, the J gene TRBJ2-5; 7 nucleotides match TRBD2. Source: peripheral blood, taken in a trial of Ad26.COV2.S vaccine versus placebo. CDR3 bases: TGCGCCAGCAGCTTGGAAGAGGGAGGGAGCCGGTACTTC. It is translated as CASSLEEGGSRYF.